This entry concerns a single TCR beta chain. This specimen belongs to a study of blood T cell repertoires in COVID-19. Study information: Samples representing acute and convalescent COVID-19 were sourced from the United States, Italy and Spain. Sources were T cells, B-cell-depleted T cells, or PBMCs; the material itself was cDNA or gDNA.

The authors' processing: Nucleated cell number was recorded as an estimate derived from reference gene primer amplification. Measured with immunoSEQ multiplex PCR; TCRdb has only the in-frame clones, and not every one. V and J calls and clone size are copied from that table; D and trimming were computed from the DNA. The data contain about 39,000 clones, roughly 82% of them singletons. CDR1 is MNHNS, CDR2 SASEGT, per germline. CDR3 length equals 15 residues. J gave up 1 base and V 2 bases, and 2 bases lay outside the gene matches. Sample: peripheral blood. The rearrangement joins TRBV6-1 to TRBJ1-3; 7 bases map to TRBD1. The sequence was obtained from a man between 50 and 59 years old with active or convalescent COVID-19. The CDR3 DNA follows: TGTGCCAGCAGTGAAAAGACAGGGTCTGGAAACACCATATATTTT. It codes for CASSEKTGSGNTIYF.